This is a list of T cell receptor beta chains from one sample in a study of identical twins. TCRdb recomputed calls from the 5' RACE reads with MiXCR, one row per CDR3 protein. The sample lists roughly 480,000 distinct CDR3 sequences; about 24% were seen once. In addition, the sample was reused for a study of T cells expressing NK-cell markers.

Sequencing was done on a sample of CD4+ T cells sorted from blood. The receptors here all came from a woman aged 18-29 years in good health. Each CDR3 is given with its conserved first and last residue. Fields, in order: V gene, D gene, J gene, clone size, CDR3 protein, CDR3 DNA. A D gene is named only where the DNA matches it firmly. Clone size is not always given. Where it is, it says once, few, many or a class for expanded clones.

v_gene: TRBV20-1
d_gene: TRBD1
j_gene: TRBJ2-7
abundance: -
CDR3aa: CSAEERQGAYEQYF
CDR3nt: TGCAGTGCCGAAGAGAGACAGGGGGCCTACGAGCAGTACTTC

v_gene: TRBV2
d_gene: -
j_gene: TRBJ1-2
abundance: -
CDR3aa: CASTLTLTYGYTF
CDR3nt: TGTGCCAGCACCCTGACACTAACCTATGGCTACACCTTC

v_gene: TRBV7-9
d_gene: TRBD2
j_gene: TRBJ2-3
abundance: few
CDR3aa: CASSFLWARGSTDTQYF
CDR3nt: TGTGCCAGCAGCTTCCTCTGGGCGCGGGGGTCCACAGATACGCAGTATTTT

v_gene: TRBV5-1
d_gene: -
j_gene: TRBJ2-2
abundance: -
CDR3aa: CASSRDMSNTGELFF
CDR3nt: TGCGCCAGCAGCAGGGACATGTCTAACACCGGGGAGCTGTTTTTT

v_gene: TRBV20-1
d_gene: -
j_gene: TRBJ2-3
abundance: -
CDR3aa: CSSRADTQYF
CDR3nt: TGCAGCTCCCGAGCAGATACGCAGTATTTT

v_gene: TRBV2
d_gene: -
j_gene: TRBJ2-2
abundance: many
CDR3aa: CASSDTQPGELFF
CDR3nt: TGTGCCAGCAGTGACACCCAACCCGGGGAGCTGTTTTTT

v_gene: TRBV14
d_gene: -
j_gene: TRBJ2-5
abundance: few
CDR3aa: CASSLRRGRETQYF
CDR3nt: TGTGCCAGCAGCCTACGACGAGGGCGAGAGACCCAGTACTTC

v_gene: TRBV29-1
d_gene: -
j_gene: TRBJ2-7
abundance: -
CDR3aa: CSAASSQFMEQYF
CDR3nt: TGCAGCGCCGCCTCCAGCCAGTTCATGGAGCAGTACTTC

v_gene: TRBV10-3
d_gene: TRBD2
j_gene: TRBJ2-7
abundance: -
CDR3aa: CATASGRAHEQYF
CDR3nt: TGTGCCACTGCTAGCGGGAGGGCTCACGAGCAGTACTTC

v_gene: TRBV25-1
d_gene: -
j_gene: TRBJ2-7
abundance: -
CDR3aa: CASSGRQVSYEQYF
CDR3nt: TGTGCCAGCAGTGGCCGACAGGTTTCCTACGAGCAGTACTTC

v_gene: TRBV29-1
d_gene: TRBD2
j_gene: TRBJ2-1
abundance: -
CDR3aa: CSVRRTGTSGGTGEQFF
CDR3nt: TGCAGCGTTAGACGTACCGGGACTAGCGGGGGGACGGGTGAGCAGTTCTTC

v_gene: TRBV28
d_gene: TRBD1
j_gene: TRBJ2-7
abundance: -
CDR3aa: CASSPGTGLEYEQYF
CDR3nt: TGTGCCAGCAGCCCGGGGACAGGGCTGGAATACGAGCAGTACTTC

v_gene: TRBV14
d_gene: -
j_gene: TRBJ2-7
abundance: -
CDR3aa: CASSPYLQSEQYF
CDR3nt: TGTGCCAGCAGCCCGTACTTACAGTCCGAGCAGTACTTC